This record looks at one T cell receptor beta chain sequence and its context. The study ran its PCR with 60 Vbeta and 13 Jbeta primers. Using immunoSEQ multiplex PCR, the repertoire was profiled, and TCRdb retains in-frame clones only, with some absent. Of about 160,000 clones listed, roughly 84% were seen once; the top ten hold roughly 1%. The sample originates from a study of cytomegalovirus exposure and HLA in healthy donors. The CDR3 contains 16 residues. V was clipped by 1 base and J by 0 bases, with 11 bases between them. CDR1 and CDR2 from the germline V gene are MDHEN and SYDVKM. The sequence was collected from a young man in good health and CMV-seronegative. The J gene is TRBJ2-3, the V gene TRBV28; tentatively, D is TRBD1 (6 bases). The sample consisted of PBMCs. For the CDR3, the DNA is TGTGCCAGCAGTTTATTCAGGGGAGCTAGCACAGATACGCAGTATTTT. As protein: CASSLFRGASTDTQYF. The whole variable domain, filled in from reference TRBV28 and TRBJ2-3, reads DVKVTQSSRYLVKRTGEKVFLECVQDMDHENMFWYRQDPGLGLRLIYFSYDVKMKEKGDIPEGYSVSREKKERFSLILESASTNQTSMYLCASSLFRGASTDTQYFGPGTRLTVL.